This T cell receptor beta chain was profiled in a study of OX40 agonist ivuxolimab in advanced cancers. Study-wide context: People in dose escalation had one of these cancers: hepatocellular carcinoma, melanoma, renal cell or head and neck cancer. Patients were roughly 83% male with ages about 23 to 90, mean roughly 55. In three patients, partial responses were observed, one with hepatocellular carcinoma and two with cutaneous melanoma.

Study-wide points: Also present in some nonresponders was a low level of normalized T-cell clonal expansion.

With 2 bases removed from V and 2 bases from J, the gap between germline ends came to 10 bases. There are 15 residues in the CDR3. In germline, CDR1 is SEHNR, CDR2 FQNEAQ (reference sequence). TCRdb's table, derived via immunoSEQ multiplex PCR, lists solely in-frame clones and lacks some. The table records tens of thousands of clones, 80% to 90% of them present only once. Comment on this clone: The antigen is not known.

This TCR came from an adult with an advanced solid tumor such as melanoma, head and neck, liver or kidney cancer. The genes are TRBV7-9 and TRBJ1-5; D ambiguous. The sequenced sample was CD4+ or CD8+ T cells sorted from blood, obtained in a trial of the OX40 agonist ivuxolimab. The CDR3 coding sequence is TGTGCCAGCAGCTTAAACGGGCAGGGCAATCAGCCCCAGCATTTT. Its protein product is CASSLNGQGNQPQHF.